This TCR beta chain was profiled in a study of T cell responses to AZD1222 COVID-19 vaccine (dated by TCRdb to about 2021). Regarding the complete study: Because spike-specific TCR depth and breadth did not differ between the two schedules, AZD1222 recipients who got a second dose at roughly 4 weeks were pooled with those who got a second dose at roughly 12 weeks. Trial participants were enrolled by age into 18-55, 56-69 and 70-plus year subgroups, with approximately 150, 30 and 60 TCR-sequenced participants respectively. A total of 240 or so trial participants underwent TCR sequencing, of whom about 210 had received two doses of AZD1222 and some 25 had received two doses of the MenACWY control vaccine.

Points the paper makes about the study in general: Because no day 14 peak-response samples were available, the repertoires could be characterized only after the peak T cell response. Most participants were white British and females outnumbered males, and the authors suggested that clonal diversity may have been underestimated. The whole spike protein was spanned by vaccine-associated CD4 TCRs, and dominant responses were seen in regions 160-218 and 743-854. Conclusions about previously exposed vaccinees are limited, since just five to seven AZD1222 recipients were seropositive for SARS-CoV-2 at baseline. In the small 56-69-year group, the increase in depth fell short of significance, most likely because of low power. Reportedly, almost half of the unique spike-specific TCRs recognized epitopes lying outside the regions that are mutated in the B.1.351 and B.1.1.7 variants. After two AZD1222 doses, both the breadth and the depth of spike-specific TCRs were significantly higher than at day 0 and than in MenACWY recipients.

In the paper's terms, the time point label means: baseline before first vaccination. Samples from vaccinated people were obtained from the UK trials COV001 and COV002, which included a single-blind randomized controlled phase 2/3 trial of AZD1222 (ChAdOx1 nCoV-19) in healthy adults. Trial participant PBMC samples were collected at day 0 and day 28 after the second dose for TCRbeta chain sequencing. CDR1 and CDR2, per the germline V gene (reference sequence), are SEHNR and FQNEAQ. The CDR3, from cysteine to phenylalanine, totals 12 residues. CDR3 DNA is the only sequence kept; it has 36 bases, read in frame from the first base. V was cut back by 5 bases and J by 7 bases, leaving a gap of 11 bases between them. The CDR3 regions of human TCRbeta chains were analyzed by immunosequencing. The authors' pipeline ran thus. Repertoire TCRs were matched against a reference library of SARS-CoV-2-specific TCRs generated with the MIRA antigen-specificity platform. Breadth was defined as the fraction of unique TCRs that were SARS-CoV-2-associated, and depth was defined as the fraction of total T cells that were SARS-CoV-2-associated. Using the MIRA data, each spike-specific TCR was assigned both to the spike region to which the TCR was reactive and to a CD4 or CD8 class. Log10-transformed breadth and depth values were compared by one-way ANOVA with Sidak's multiple comparisons tests. TCRdb took this table from immuneACCESS and kept in-frame rearrangements with V and J called. Such tables lack part of the clones; where checked against another copy, unresolved V genes explain under half of the gap, and the rest is unexplained. That table gives V, J and clone size, and the DNA gave D and trimming. The sample profile shows more than 95,000 clones; around nine tenths of them were found once. About 5.4% of the sample is taken by the ten largest.

About this clone: Its antigen is currently not known. Base qualities are not at hand, and no much larger clone is one base apart.

The TCR sequence derives from an adult in good health. The rearrangement joined TRBV7-9 to TRBJ1-1, with a tentative D gene TRBD1 over 5 matching bases. The material was peripheral blood, obtained on day 0 of AZD1222 vaccination. DNA sequence: TGTGCCAGCAGCCGCAGGGAGCGTGAAGCTTTCTTT. This sequence encodes CASSRREREAFF.